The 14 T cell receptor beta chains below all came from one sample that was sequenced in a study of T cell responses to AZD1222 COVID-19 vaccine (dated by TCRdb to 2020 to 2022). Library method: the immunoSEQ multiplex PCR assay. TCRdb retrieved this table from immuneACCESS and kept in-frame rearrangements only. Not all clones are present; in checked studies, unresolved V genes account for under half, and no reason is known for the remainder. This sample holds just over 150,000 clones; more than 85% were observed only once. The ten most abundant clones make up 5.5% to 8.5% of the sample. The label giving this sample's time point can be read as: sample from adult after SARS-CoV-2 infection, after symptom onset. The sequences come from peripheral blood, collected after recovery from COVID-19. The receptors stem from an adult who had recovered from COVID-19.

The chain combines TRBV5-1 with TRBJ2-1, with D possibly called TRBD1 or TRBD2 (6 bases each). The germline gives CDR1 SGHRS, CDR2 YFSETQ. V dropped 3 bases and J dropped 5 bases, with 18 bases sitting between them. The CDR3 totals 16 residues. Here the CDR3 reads CASSSPGAGSHNEQFF. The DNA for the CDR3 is TGCGCCAGCAGCTCCCCGGGGGCGGGAAGCCACAATGAGCAGTTCTTC. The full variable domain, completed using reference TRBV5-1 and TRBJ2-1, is KAGVTQTPRYLIKTRGQQVTLSCSPISGHRSVSWYQQTPGQGLQFLFEYFSETQRNKGNFPGRFSGRQFSNSRSEMNVSTLELGDSALYLCASSSPGAGSHNEQFFGPGTRLTVL.

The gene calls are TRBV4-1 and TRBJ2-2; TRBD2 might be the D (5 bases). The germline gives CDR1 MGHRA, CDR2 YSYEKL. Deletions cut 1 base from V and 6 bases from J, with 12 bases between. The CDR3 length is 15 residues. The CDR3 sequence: CASSQALEGSGELFF. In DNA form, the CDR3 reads TGCGCCAGCAGCCAAGCCCTTGAGGGATCCGGGGAGCTGTTTTTT.

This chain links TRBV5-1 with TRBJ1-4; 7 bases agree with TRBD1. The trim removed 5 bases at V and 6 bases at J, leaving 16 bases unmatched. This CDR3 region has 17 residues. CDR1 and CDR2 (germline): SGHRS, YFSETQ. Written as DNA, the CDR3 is TGCGCCAGCAGTCTGGGAGCCCAGACAGGGTCCCATGAAAAACTGTTTTTT. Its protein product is CASSLGAQTGSHEKLFF.

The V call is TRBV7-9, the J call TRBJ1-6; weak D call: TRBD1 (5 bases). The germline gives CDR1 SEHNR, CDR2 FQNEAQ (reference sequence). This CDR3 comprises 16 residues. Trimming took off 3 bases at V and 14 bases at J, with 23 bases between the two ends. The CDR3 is CASSLGPGARSKSLHF. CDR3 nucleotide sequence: TGTGCCAGCAGCTTGGGGCCCGGGGCCAGGTCTAAATCCCTCCACTTT.

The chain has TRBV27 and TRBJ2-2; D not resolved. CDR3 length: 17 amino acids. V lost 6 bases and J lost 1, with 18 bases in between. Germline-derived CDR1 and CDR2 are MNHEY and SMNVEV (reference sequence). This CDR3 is CASSPVVWAQNTGELFF. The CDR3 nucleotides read TGTGCCAGCAGCCCTGTCGTCTGGGCCCAGAACACCGGGGAGCTGTTTTTT.

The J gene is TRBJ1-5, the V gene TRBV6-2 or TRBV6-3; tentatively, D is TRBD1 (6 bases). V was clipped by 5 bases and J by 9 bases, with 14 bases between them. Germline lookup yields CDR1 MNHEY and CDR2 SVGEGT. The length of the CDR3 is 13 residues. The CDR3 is CASSRQALWPQHF. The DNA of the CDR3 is TGTGCCAGCAGTCGACAGGCTCTCTGGCCCCAGCATTTT.

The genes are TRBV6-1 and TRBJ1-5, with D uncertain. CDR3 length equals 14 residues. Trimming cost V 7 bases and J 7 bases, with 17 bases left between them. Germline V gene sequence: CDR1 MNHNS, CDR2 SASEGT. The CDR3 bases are TGTGCCAGCACCTTAGACGGGTTTGGCCAGCCCCAGCATTTT. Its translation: CASTLDGFGQPQHF.

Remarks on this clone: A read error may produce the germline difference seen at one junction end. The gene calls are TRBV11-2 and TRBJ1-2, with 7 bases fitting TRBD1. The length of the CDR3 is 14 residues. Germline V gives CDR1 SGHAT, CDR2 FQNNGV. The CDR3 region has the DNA TGTGCCAGCAGCCTAGAGCACAGGGGCTATGGCTACACCTTC. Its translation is CASSLEHRGYGYTF.

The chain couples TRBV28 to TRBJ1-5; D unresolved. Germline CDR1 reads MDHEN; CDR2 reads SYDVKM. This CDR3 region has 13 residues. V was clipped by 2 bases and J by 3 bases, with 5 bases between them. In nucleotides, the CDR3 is TGTGCCAGCAGTTTACCCTACAATCAGCCCCAGCATTTT. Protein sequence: CASSLPYNQPQHF.

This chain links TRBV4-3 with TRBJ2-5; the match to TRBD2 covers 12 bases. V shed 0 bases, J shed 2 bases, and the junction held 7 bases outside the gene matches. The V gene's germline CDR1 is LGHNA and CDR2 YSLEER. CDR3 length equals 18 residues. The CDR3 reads CASSQEGRLAGGQETQYF. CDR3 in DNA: TGCGCCAGCAGCCAAGAAGGAAGGCTAGCGGGGGGGCAAGAGACCCAGTACTTC.

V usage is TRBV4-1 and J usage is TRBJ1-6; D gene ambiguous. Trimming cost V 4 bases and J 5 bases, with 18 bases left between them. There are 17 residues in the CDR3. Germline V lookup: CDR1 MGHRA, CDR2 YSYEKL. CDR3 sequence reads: CASSPTATGVNNSPLHF. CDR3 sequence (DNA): TGCGCCAGCAGCCCGACGGCGACGGGAGTTAATAATTCACCCCTCCACTTT.

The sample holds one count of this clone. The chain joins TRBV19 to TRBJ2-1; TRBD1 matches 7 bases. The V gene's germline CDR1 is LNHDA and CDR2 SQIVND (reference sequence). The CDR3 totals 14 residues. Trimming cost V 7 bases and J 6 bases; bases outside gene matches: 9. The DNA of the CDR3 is TGTGCCAGTACACTCGACAGGGAGTCCAATGAGCAGTTCTTC. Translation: CASTLDRESNEQFF.

CDR3 sequence (DNA): TGTGCCAGCAGCGCAAAGGGTTATGGCTACACCTTC. Protein product: CASSAKGYGYTF. V usage is TRBV9 and J usage is TRBJ1-2; D gene unclear. V was cut by 3 bases and J by 5 bases, with 8 bases left in between. CDR1 SGDLS and CDR2 YYNGEE come from the germline V gene. This CDR3 is 12 amino acids long.

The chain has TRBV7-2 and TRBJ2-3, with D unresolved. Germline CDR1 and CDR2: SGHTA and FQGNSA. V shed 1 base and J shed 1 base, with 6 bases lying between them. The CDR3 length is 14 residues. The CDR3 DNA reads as TGTGCCAGCAGCTTAGTTGGGGGCACAGATACGCAGTATTTT. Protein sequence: CASSLVGGTDTQYF. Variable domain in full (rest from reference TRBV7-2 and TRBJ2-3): GAGVSQSPSNKVTEKGKDVELRCDPISGHTALYWYRQSLGQGLEFLIYFQGNSAPDKSGLPSDRFSAERTGGSVSTLTIQRTQQEDSAVYLCASSLVGGTDTQYFGPGTRLTVL.